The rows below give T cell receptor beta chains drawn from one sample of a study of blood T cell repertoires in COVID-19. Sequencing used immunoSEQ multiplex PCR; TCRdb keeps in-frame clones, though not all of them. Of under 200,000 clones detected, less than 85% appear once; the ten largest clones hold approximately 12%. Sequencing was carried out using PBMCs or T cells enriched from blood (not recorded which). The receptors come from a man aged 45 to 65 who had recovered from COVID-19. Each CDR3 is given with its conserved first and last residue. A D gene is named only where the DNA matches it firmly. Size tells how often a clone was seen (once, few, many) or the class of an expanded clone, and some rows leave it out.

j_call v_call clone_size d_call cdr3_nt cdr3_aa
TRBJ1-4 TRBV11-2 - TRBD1 TGTGCCAGCAGCGGACTCCGGACAGGGACAAATGAAAAACTGTTTTTT CASSGLRTGTNEKLFF
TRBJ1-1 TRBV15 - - TGTGCCACCAGCAGAGATCAGGGTCTGAACACTGAAGCTTTCTTT CATSRDQGLNTEAFF
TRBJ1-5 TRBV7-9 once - TGTGCCAGCGCCGACTGGGAGGGTCAGCCCCAGCATTTT CASADWEGQPQHF
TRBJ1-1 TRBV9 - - TGTGCCAGCAGCGTAGGGCAGGGGAATGAAGCTTTCTTT CASSVGQGNEAFF
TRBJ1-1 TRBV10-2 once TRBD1 TGCGCCAGCACGGAACAGGGGCGGACTGAAGCTTTCTTT CASTEQGRTEAFF
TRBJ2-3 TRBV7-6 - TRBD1 TGTGCCAGCAGCTCGGGGACAGGCGCACCCCCAGATACGCAGTATTTT CASSSGTGAPPDTQYF
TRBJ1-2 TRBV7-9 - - TGTGCCAGCACCCTTAGTGTTGATGGCTACACCTTC CASTLSVDGYTF
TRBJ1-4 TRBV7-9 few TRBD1 TGTGCCAGCAGCTTTTCTACCGGGACAGTGAATGAAAAACTGTTTTTT CASSFSTGTVNEKLFF
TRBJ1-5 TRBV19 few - TGTGCCACCAGGGTGTTTACGGGCAATCAGCCCCAGCATTTT CATRVFTGNQPQHF
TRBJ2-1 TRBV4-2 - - TGTGCCAGCAGCCAACCGACGGGGTATGGTGAGCAGTTCTTC CASSQPTGYGEQFF
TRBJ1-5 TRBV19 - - TGTGCCAGTAGTCCACGGACCCCAACAGGGTCCGGCAATCAGCCCCAGCATTTT CASSPRTPTGSGNQPQHF
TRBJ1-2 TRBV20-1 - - TGCAGTGTAGGGGATCCGGGCGGCTACACCTTC CSVGDPGGYTF
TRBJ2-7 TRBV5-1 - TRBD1 TGCGCCAGCAGCTTGGGACAGGGTGAGGGTTTGGAGCAGTACTTC CASSLGQGEGLEQYF
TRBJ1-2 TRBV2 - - TGTGCCAGCAGTGAAGACAGAATATATGGCTACACCTTC CASSEDRIYGYTF
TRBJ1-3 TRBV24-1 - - TGTGCCACCAGTGAGGGGGGGACGAGCTCTGGAAACACCATATATTTT CATSEGGTSSGNTIYF
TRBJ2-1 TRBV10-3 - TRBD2 TGTGCCATCAGTCCACCCACTAGCGGAAGTACCTACAATGAGCAGTTCTTC CAISPPTSGSTYNEQFF
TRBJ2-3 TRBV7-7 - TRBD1 TGTGCTAGCAGCTTAGGTTTAGGACAGGGCACAGATACGCAGTATTTT CASSLGLGQGTDTQYF
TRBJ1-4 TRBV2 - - TGTGCCAGCCTCGAGGGGGTCAATGAAAAACTGTTTTTT CASLEGVNEKLFF
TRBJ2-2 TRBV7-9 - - TGTGCCAGCAGCTTAATAACAGGGACGGGGACCGGGGAGCTGTTTTTT CASSLITGTGTGELFF
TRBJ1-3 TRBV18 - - TGTGCCAGCTCACCAATAAGTTCCGGAGGGCGCTCTGGAAACACCATATATTTT CASSPISSGGRSGNTIYF
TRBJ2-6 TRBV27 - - TGTGCCAGCAGTTTTCGACAGGGACTCTCTGGGGCCAACGTCCTGACTTTC CASSFRQGLSGANVLTF
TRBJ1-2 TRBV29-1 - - TGCAGCGTTGACGGCACAGCAAGCTATGGCTACACCTTC CSVDGTASYGYTF
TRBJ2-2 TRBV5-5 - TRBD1 TGTGCCAGCAGCTTGGGACAGGGCGAAGTCGGGGAGCTGTTTTTT CASSLGQGEVGELFF
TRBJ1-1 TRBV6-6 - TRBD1 TGTGCCACAGACAGGGAGAAGCGAACTGAAGCTTTCTTT CATDREKRTEAFF
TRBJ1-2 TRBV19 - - TGTGCCAGCCGCCCAGCTAACTATGGCTACACCTTC CASRPANYGYTF
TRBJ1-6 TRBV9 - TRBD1 TGTGCCAGCAGCGCAAGACAGGGAAATAACTCACCCCTCCACTTT CASSARQGNNSPLHF
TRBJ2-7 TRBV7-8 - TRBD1 TGTGCCAGCAGCTTCGACAGGGGCACTTACGAGCAGTACTTC CASSFDRGTYEQYF
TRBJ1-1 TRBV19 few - TGTGCCAGCGGGCCGGGGGGAGGGACTGAAGCTTTCTTT CASGPGGGTEAFF
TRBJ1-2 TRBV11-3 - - TGTGCCAGCAGCTTAGATGGGGACTCGCTTGGGGATGGCTACACCTTC CASSLDGDSLGDGYTF
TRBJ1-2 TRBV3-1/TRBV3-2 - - TGTGCCAGCAGCCATAAAATGGGAGTCTATGGCTACACCTTC CASSHKMGVYGYTF
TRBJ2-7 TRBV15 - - TGTGCCACCAGCAGAGATGTGGGGGGGCCCTACGAGCAGTACTTC CATSRDVGGPYEQYF
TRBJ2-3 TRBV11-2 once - TGTGCCAGCAGCTTAGATCCTACAGAGGGTACGCAGTATTTT CASSLDPTEGTQYF
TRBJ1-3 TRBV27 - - TGTGCCAGCAGTGAGACCGCGGCGACTTTTCGAAACACCATATATTTT CASSETAATFRNTIYF
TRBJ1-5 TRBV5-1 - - TGCGCCAGCAGCTTGGGACGGGGGAGCGAGCCCCAGCATTTT CASSLGRGSEPQHF
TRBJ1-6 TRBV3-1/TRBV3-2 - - TGTGCCAGCAGCCAAGTCACAGTGTCCTATAATTCACCCCTCCACTTT CASSQVTVSYNSPLHF
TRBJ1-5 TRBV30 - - TGTGCCTGGAGCGGGGTTTATGGGCCCCAGCATTTT CAWSGVYGPQHF
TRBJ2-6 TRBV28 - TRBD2 TGTGCCAGCAGTCCCTCGGGGGGTGGGGCCAACGTCCTGACTTTC CASSPSGGGANVLTF
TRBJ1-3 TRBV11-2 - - TGTGCCAGCAGCAGAACAGGTGCCCTAAACACCATATATTTT CASSRTGALNTIYF
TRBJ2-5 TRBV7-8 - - TGTGCCACCGCTGGTGGAGGGCGGCTCCAAGAGACCCAGTACTTC CATAGGGRLQETQYF
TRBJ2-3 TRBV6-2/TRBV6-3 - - TGTGCCAGCAGCCCGGCCGGGGGTAGGTCAGATACGCAGTATTTT CASSPAGGRSDTQYF
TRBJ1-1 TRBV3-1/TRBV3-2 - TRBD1 TGTGCCAGCAGCCATACCCCCTGGGGGACAGCCGGTTCCCAGGCTTTCTTT CASSHTPWGTAGSQAFF
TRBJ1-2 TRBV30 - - TGTGCCTGGAGTAGCCCGCGGCGGGGCTACACCTTC CAWSSPRRGYTF
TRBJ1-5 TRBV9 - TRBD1 TGTGCCAGCAGCCCAGGGGGGCCGGGTCAGCCCCAGCATTTT CASSPGGPGQPQHF
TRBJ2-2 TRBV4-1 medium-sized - TGCGCCAGCAGCCAAGCACTCAACACCGGGGAGCTGTTTTTT CASSQALNTGELFF
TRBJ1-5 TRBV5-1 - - TGCGCCAGCAGCTTGGATGGGCGAGGGAGCAATCAGCCCCAGCATTTT CASSLDGRGSNQPQHF
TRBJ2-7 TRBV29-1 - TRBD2 TGCAGCGCTGCGGGGGACCATTTCTTCGAGCAGTACTTC CSAAGDHFFEQYF
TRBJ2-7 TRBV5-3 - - TGTGCCAGAAGCTTGGGGGACTCCCCGTACGAGCAGTACTTC CARSLGDSPYEQYF
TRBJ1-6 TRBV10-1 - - TGCGCCAGCAGTGAGGCGGCAGGGCGGCGCTCACCCCTCCACTTT CASSEAAGRRSPLHF
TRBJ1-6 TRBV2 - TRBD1 TGTGCCAGCAGTGCGGACAGGGGGGGTAATTCACCCCTCCACTTT CASSADRGGNSPLHF
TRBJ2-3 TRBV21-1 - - TGTGCCAGCAGCGACCTAGCGGATACGCAGTATTTT CASSDLADTQYF
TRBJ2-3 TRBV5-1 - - TGCGCCAGCAGCTTGGAGCGGAATACGCAGTATTTT CASSLERNTQYF
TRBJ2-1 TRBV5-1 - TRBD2 TGCGCCAGCAGCTTGGAGCCTAGCGGGGGGGCAGGAGATGAGCAGTTCTTC CASSLEPSGGAGDEQFF
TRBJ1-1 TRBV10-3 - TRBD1 TGTGCCATCAGAGGACAGGGGAGGGCACTATCTGAAGCTTTCTTT CAIRGQGRALSEAFF